The 20 T cell receptor beta chains given below trace back to one sample, sequenced in a study of vaccination and CD4 T cells after COVID-19. TCRdb processed the PCR reads anew with MiXCR; each CDR3 protein has one entry. The sample lists some 40,000 distinct CDR3 sequences, more than 35% occurring once. The time point: late sampling 161 to 241 days after vaccination in three convalescent patients. Sequenced material: CD4+ T cells from blood, taken about 7 months after SARS-CoV-2 vaccination. The receptors here all came from a human donor who had recovered from COVID-19.

The chain couples TRBV20-1 to TRBJ1-5; no definite D call. This CDR3 spans 12 amino acids. From germline, CDR1 is DFQATT and CDR2 SNEGSKA (reference sequence). V lost 5 bases, J lost 7 bases, and 12 bases lay in between. CDR3 sequence (DNA): TGCAGTGCTCGCTTGACGGGCCAGCCCCAGCATTTT. The encoded protein is CSARLTGQPQHF.

The chain is built from TRBV20-1 and TRBJ2-7; D is undetermined. V was trimmed by 5 bases and J by 7 bases, leaving 18 bases between them. The CDR3 has 13 residues. Per germline, CDR1 DFQATT and CDR2 SNEGSKA (reference sequence). This chain's CDR3 is CSAPTSYHMEQYF. CDR3 nucleotides: TGCAGTGCTCCGACAAGTTATCATATGGAGCAGTACTTC.

V usage is TRBV7-9 and J usage is TRBJ1-4; perhaps TRBD1 as D (5 bases). Germline V gene lookup returns CDR1 SEHNR and CDR2 FQNEAQ (reference sequence). Between the trimmed V and J ends, which lost 1 base and 8 bases, there was a span of 14 bases. This CDR3 is 15 amino acids long. The CDR3 DNA sequence: TGTGCCAGCAGCTTAGGTTCCAGGGATGAAGAAAAACTGTTTTTT. It is translated as CASSLGSRDEEKLFF.

The V call is TRBV20-1, the J call TRBJ1-5; D remains ambiguous. The CDR3 extends over 16 amino acids. V was pared by 3 bases and J by 0 bases, with 15 bases between. CDR1 and CDR2 from the germline V gene are DFQATT and SNEGSKA (reference sequence). The CDR3 bases are TGCAGTGCTAGGGTGGGCAGCGGATATAGCAATCAGCCCCAGCATTTT. It yields the protein CSARVGSGYSNQPQHF.

The chain is built from TRBV7-9 and TRBJ1-1; D call uncertain. Trimming pared 2 bases from V and 1 base from J, leaving 11 bases between. The CDR3 is made up of 15 amino acids. The germline V gene has CDR1 SEHNR and CDR2 FQNEAQ (reference sequence). CDR3 in DNA: TGTGCCAGCAGCTTAACTGGACGGCAGAACACTGAAGCTTTCTTT. As protein: CASSLTGRQNTEAFF.

The V gene is TRBV7-3, the J gene TRBJ2-1; 7 nucleotides agree with TRBD1. The CDR3 has 12 residues. CDR1 is SGHTA, CDR2 FQGTGA, per germline. Trimming removed 4 bases from V and 11 bases from J; junction bases left unmatched: 5. The CDR3: CASSSGQQKQFF. The CDR3, as DNA: TGTGCCAGCAGCTCGGGACAGCAGAAGCAGTTCTTC.

The chain carries TRBV6-1 and TRBJ1-2; TRBD1 might be the D (6 bases). The V end was cut by 10 bases, the J end by 2 bases, with 20 bases between. CDR3 length: 15 residues. From germline, CDR1 is MNHNS and CDR2 SASEGT. CDR3 in DNA: TGTGCCACCAAACCTCGGGACAAGTTAAACTATGGCTACACCTTC. This codes for CATKPRDKLNYGYTF.

The sample holds a few counts of this clonotype. The chain recombines TRBV28 with TRBJ2-7; the D call may be TRBD1 or TRBD2 (5 bases each). V gave up 6 bases and J gave up 4 bases, with 16 bases separating them. The CDR3 is made up of 14 amino acids. Germline CDR1 and CDR2: MDHEN and SYDVKM. The CDR3 region has the DNA TGTGCCAGCAGAGGGGCTCGGACGGGATACGAGCAGTACTTC. The encoded protein is CASRGARTGYEQYF.

In its sample, this clonotype was seen a few times. V and J are TRBV7-9 and TRBJ2-2; D tentatively fits TRBD1 or TRBD2 (5 bases each). Germline lookup yields CDR1 SEHNR and CDR2 FQNEAQ (reference sequence). Trimming stripped 5 bases from V and 7 bases from J, with 14 bases between. This CDR3 is 14 amino acids long. The CDR3 DNA sequence: TGTGCCAGCAGCCCGGTCGAGGGGTACGGGGAGCTGTTTTTT. Protein: CASSPVEGYGELFF.

There are a few counts of this clonotype. The V call is TRBV6-1, the J call TRBJ2-7, with 8 bases fitting TRBD1. Trimming took 5 bases from V and 3 from J; bases not matched to a gene: 9. This CDR3 spans 15 amino acids. Germline-derived CDR1 and CDR2 are MNHNS and SASEGT. The CDR3 sequence: CASSRPGQAHYEQYF. The CDR3 DNA sequence: TGTGCCAGCAGTCGGCCGGGACAGGCCCACTACGAGCAGTACTTC.

This clonotype was seen a few times. The genes are TRBV7-2 and TRBJ2-7, with D perhaps matching TRBD1 (6 bases). Looked up from germline, CDR1 is SGHTA and CDR2 is FQGNSA. The V and J ends lost 3 bases and 2 bases respectively, with 14 bases between them. CDR3 length: 15 residues. CDR3 loop: CASSLVRGETYEQYF. CDR3 DNA sequence: TGTGCCAGCAGCTTGGTCAGGGGCGAGACCTACGAGCAGTACTTC.

This clonotype was found a few times. This chain uses TRBV19 with TRBJ2-1; possibly TRBD1 for D (5 bases). The CDR3 is made up of 11 amino acids. Trimming left V 8 bases short and J 9 bases short, with 11 bases between. Germline V gives CDR1 LNHDA, CDR2 SQIVND (reference sequence). The CDR3 DNA is TGTGCCAGTGGGGCGGCTCGTGAGCAGTTCTTC. This sequence encodes CASGAAREQFF.

The chain recombines TRBV10-3 with TRBJ2-3; D might be TRBD2 (5 bases). The ends were cut back, 4 bases at V and 2 bases at J, with 10 bases in the middle. Looked up from germline, CDR1 is ENHRY and CDR2 is SYGVKD. The length of the CDR3 is 14 residues. The CDR3 region is CAISAAGTTDTQYF. CDR3 nucleotides: TGTGCCATCAGTGCCGCGGGTACCACAGATACGCAGTATTTT.

This clonotype was seen only a few times. The V call is TRBV19, the J call TRBJ1-2; the D is unclear. V lost 5 bases, J lost 8 bases, and 12 bases lay in between. The CDR3 totals 12 residues. The V gene's germline CDR1 is LNHDA and CDR2 SQIVND (reference sequence). CDR3 bases: TGTGCCAGTAGTGCGGTCCCCCGGGGCTACACCTTC. This sequence encodes CASSAVPRGYTF.

Within the sample, this clonotype is medium-sized. V gene TRBV15 combines with J gene TRBJ1-2, with D unresolved. The CDR3 covers 15 residues. The V gene lost 0 bases and the J gene lost 4 bases, with 12 bases spanning the gap. Germline lookup yields CDR1 LNHNV and CDR2 YYDKDF (reference sequence). DNA for the CDR3: TGTGCCACCAGCAGAGATCTTGGGATTCCCTATGGCTACACCTTC. Protein product: CATSRDLGIPYGYTF.

This clonotype was detected only a few times. V gene TRBV24-1 combines with J gene TRBJ2-2, with TRBD2 identical over 9 bases. V was pared by 5 bases and J by 6 bases, with 3 bases of the junction left unmatched. This CDR3 has 14 amino acids. Germline values: CDR1 KGHDR, CDR2 SFDVKD. The CDR3 DNA is TGTGCCACCAGTGTCGCGGGAGGGGCCGGGGAGCTGTTTTTT. Its translation is CATSVAGGAGELFF.

The CDR3 sequence is CASSQDPAQPQHF. Here the CDR3 DNA reads TGCGCCAGCAGCCAAGATCCGGCTCAGCCCCAGCATTTT. This chain uses TRBV4-1 with TRBJ1-5; no definite D call. The CDR3 length is 13 residues. Germline V gene lookup returns CDR1 MGHRA and CDR2 YSYEKL. V gave up 0 bases and J gave up 6 bases, with 6 bases separating them.

The V call is TRBV20-1, the J call TRBJ1-6; possible D gene TRBD1, 5 bases. CDR1 and CDR2 from the germline V gene are DFQATT and SNEGSKA (reference sequence). The CDR3 is made up of 14 amino acids. Trimming removed 6 bases at V and 5 bases at J, with 14 bases between. CDR3 coding DNA: TGCAGTGCGTCATCAGGGTTCGATAATTCACCCCTCCACTTT. Its protein is CSASSGFDNSPLHF.

This rearrangement joins TRBV6-1 to TRBJ2-5; 12 bases map to TRBD1. With V trimmed by 5 bases and J by 4 bases, 8 bases remained unmatched. Germline values: CDR1 MNHNS, CDR2 SASEGT. The CDR3 extends over 16 amino acids. The CDR3 DNA follows: TGTGCCAGCAGTCACCGGGACAGGGGGCGGGGAGAGACCCAGTACTTC. It yields the protein CASSHRDRGRGETQYF.

This clonotype turned up a few times. V is TRBV20-1 and J is TRBJ2-2, with 10 positions matching TRBD1. Germline V lookup: CDR1 DFQATT, CDR2 SNEGSKA (reference sequence). The CDR3 is 15 residues long. The V and J ends lost 5 bases and 9 bases, in that order; junction bases with no gene match: 12. In nucleotides, the CDR3 is TGCAGTGCTGGATCTCCGGGACAGGGGCTACGGGAGCTGTTTTTT. The encoded protein is CSAGSPGQGLRELFF.